This passage covers 3 T cell receptor beta chains from one sample sequenced in a study of blood T cell repertoires in COVID-19. The method was immunoSEQ multiplex PCR; TCRdb's version includes in-frame clones alone and lacks a portion of them. The repertoire holds approximately 50,000 clones, with 60% to 80% as singletons. Sequences were obtained from peripheral blood. The receptors derive from a man between 65 and 79 years old with active or convalescent COVID-19.

The genes are TRBV4-3 and TRBJ2-3; D gene unclear. Germline V gives CDR1 LGHNA, CDR2 YSLEER. V gave up 0 bases and J gave up 1 base, with 8 bases separating them. This CDR3 contains 15 residues. CDR3 in amino acids: CASSQEHSRTDTQYF. The CDR3 DNA follows: TGCGCCAGCAGCCAAGAGCACAGTCGCACAGATACGCAGTATTTT.

This sequence joins TRBV7-9 and TRBJ2-2; 8 nucleotides align to TRBD2. Looked up from germline, CDR1 is SEHNR and CDR2 is FQNEAQ (reference sequence). V was clipped by 5 bases and J by 4 bases; unmatched bases: 3. The length of the CDR3 is 14 residues. CDR3 in DNA: TGTGCCAGCAGCCGGGAGGGTCCCACCGGGGAGCTGTTTTTT. It is translated as CASSREGPTGELFF.

The rearrangement joins TRBV6-5 to TRBJ1-1, with a tentative D call TRBD1 (6 bases). The CDR3 is 14 residues long. With 7 bases removed from V and 1 base from J, the gap between germline ends came to 13 bases. CDR1 MNHEY and CDR2 SVGAGI come from the germline V gene. The CDR3 nucleotides are TGTGCCAGCATCCAACAGGGAAGGAACACTGAAGCTTTCTTT. Translating it yields CASIQQGRNTEAFF.